This is a list of T cell receptor beta chains from one sample in a study of shared clonotypes between healthy human individuals. Some clones are missing from TCRdb's copy, which holds only in-frame ones; the method was immunoSEQ multiplex PCR. The data show roughly 760,000 clones, with roughly 70% seen just once and roughly 1.7% held by the top ten. Input material: memory CD4+ T cells sorted from blood. The origin of the receptors is a woman aged 25 to 45 in good health. Each CDR3 is given with its conserved first and last residue.

>TRBV29-1|TRBJ2-7
CSVTLDLGGSSEQYF
>TRBV5-7|TRBJ2-7
CASRGTSGSGEQYF
>TRBV7-3|TRBJ2-2
CASSLSGLAGAGELFF
>TRBV29-1|TRBJ2-1
CSVAAGPSGANEQFF
>TRBV10-3|TRBJ2-7
CATYSDGSGEQYF
>TRBV5-1|TRBJ2-7
CASSLARSPYEQYF
>TRBV28|TRBJ2-2
CASSSPGLRANTGELFF
>TRBV28|TRBJ1-4
CASSGGLDGYEKLFF
>TRBV29-1|TRBJ1-2
CSVGQGKGYTF
>TRBV6-6|TRBJ2-5
CASSYLGKETQYF
>TRBV5-1|TRBJ2-7
CASSGVGAREQYF
>TRBV19|TRBJ2-7
CASSERASSYEQYF
>TRBV11-1|TRBJ2-7
CASSPKADREEQYF
>TRBV5-4|TRBJ2-5
CASSLLGSETQYF
>TRBV5-1|TRBJ2-2
CASSTQPLSTRPGELFF
>TRBV6-4|TRBJ2-3
CASSDSGLAGGSTDTQYF
>TRBV6-1|TRBJ2-1
CASRPDRGVYGEQFF
>TRBV9|TRBJ2-7
CASSVAGDLGSGLYEQYF
>TRBV7-7|TRBJ2-5
CASSTWDRGETQYF
>TRBV7-2|TRBJ2-7
CASSPYNAYEQYF
>TRBV28|TRBJ2-1
CASFSQDEQFF
>TRBV20-1|TRBJ1-2
CSARDIGYTF
>TRBV18|TRBJ1-1
CASSPDGQGEAFF
>TRBV15|TRBJ1-2
CATSRGGHQGDGYTF
>TRBV11-2|TRBJ1-2
CASSFGQGDYGYTF
>TRBV19|TRBJ2-2
CASRDTNTGELFF
>TRBV5-5|TRBJ2-1
CASSPGSGSSYNEQFF
>TRBV11-2|TRBJ2-3
CASSPALTSARVADTQYF
>TRBV28|TRBJ2-5
CASSLGTGGSVKTQYF
>TRBV4-2|TRBJ2-7
CASSQDSGLVRYEQYF
>TRBV12-5|TRBJ2-2
CASGTGLASTGELFF
>TRBV5-1|TRBJ2-3
CASSSQNTDTQYF
>TRBV2|TRBJ1-5
CASSEGSTSNQPQHF
>TRBV6-5|TRBJ1-3
CASSTAPSQVNTIYF
>TRBV27|TRBJ2-2
CASSRRTGSLSTGELFF
>TRBV5-4|TRBJ2-7
CASRRDGISTYEQYF
>TRBV5-1|TRBJ1-1
CASSIRDTNTEAFF
>TRBV4-1|TRBJ2-3
CASSQEWLASTDTQYF
>TRBV18|TRBJ2-5
CASSSKTSGRETQYF
>TRBV30|TRBJ2-7
CAGTGVSSYEQYF
>TRBV28|TRBJ1-5
CASDLLGSIHQPQHF
>TRBV19|TRBJ2-3
CASSDPGRRNTDTQYF